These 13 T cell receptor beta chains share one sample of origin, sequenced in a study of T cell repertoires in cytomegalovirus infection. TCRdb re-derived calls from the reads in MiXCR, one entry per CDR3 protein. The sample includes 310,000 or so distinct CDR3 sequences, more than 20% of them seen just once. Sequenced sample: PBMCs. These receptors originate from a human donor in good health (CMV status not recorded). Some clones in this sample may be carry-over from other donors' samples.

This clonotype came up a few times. As DNA, the CDR3 is TGTGCCAGCAGCCGAAGTAGCGGGAGTCCCAATGAGCAGTTCTTC. The encoded protein is CASSRSSGSPNEQFF. V usage is TRBV6-5 and J usage is TRBJ2-1; 9 bases agree with TRBD2. With 6 bases clipped from V and 6 bases from J, the junction kept 9 bases outside the gene matches. This CDR3 has 15 residues. The germline V gene encodes CDR1 MNHEY and CDR2 SVGAGI.

CDR3 sequence reads: CASSQLGLLLDTGELFF. As DNA, the CDR3 is TGTGCCAGCTCACAGCTCGGTCTACTACTCGACACCGGGGAGCTGTTTTTT. The chain has TRBV18 and TRBJ2-2; D unresolved. With 4 bases removed from V and 3 bases from J, the gap between germline ends came to 18 bases. There are 17 residues in the CDR3. The V gene's germline CDR1 is KGHSH and CDR2 LQKENI.

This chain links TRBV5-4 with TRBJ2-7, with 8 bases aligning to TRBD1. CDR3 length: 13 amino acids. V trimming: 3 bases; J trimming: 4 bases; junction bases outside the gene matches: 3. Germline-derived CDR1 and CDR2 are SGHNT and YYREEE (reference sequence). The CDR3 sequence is CASSSDRAYEQYF. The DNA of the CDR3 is TGTGCCAGCAGCTCGGACAGGGCGTACGAGCAGTACTTC.

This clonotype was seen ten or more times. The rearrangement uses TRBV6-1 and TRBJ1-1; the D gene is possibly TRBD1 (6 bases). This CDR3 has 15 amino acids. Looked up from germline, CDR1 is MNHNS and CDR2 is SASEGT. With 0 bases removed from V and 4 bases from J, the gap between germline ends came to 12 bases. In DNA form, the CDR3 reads TGTGCCAGCAGTGAAGCGATTACAGGGAGCACTGAAGCTTTCTTT. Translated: CASSEAITGSTEAFF.

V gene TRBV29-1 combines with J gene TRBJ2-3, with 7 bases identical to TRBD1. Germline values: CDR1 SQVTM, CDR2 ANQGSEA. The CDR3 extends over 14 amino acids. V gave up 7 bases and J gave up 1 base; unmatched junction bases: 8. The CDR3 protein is CSEAGQAGTDTQYF. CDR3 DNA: TGCAGCGAAGCTGGACAGGCGGGCACAGATACGCAGTATTTT.

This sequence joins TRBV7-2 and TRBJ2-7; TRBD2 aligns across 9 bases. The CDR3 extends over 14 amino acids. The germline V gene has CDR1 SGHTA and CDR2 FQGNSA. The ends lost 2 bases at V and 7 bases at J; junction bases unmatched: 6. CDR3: CASSLSALAGEQYF. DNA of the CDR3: TGTGCCAGCAGCTTATCTGCGCTAGCGGGGGAGCAGTACTTC.

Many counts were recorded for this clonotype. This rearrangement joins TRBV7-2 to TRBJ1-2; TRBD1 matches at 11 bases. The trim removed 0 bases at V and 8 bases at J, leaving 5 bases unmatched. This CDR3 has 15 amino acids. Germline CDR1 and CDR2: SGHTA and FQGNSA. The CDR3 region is CASSLAPGQGVGYTF. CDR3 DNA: TGTGCCAGCAGCTTAGCCCCGGGACAGGGGGTCGGCTACACCTTC.

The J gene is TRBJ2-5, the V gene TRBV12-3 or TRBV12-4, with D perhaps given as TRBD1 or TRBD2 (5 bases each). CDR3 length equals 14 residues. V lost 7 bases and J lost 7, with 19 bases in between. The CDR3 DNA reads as TGTGCCAGCAAGCCCCGTAGGGGAGAAGGGACCCAGTACTTC. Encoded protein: CASKPRRGEGTQYF.

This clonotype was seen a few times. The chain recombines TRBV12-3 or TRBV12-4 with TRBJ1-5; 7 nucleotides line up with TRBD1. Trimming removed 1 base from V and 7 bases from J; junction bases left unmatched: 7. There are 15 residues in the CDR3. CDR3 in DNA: TGTGCCAGCAGTTTAGTGAGACAGGGTTTGCAGCCCCAGCATTTT. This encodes CASSLVRQGLQPQHF.

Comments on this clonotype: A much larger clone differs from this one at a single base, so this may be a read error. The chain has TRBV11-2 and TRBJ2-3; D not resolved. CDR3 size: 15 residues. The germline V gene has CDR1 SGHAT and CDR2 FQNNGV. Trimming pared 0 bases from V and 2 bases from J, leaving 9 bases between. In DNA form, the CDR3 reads TGTGCCAGCAGCTTAGAGCTGGACGTCACAGATACGCAGTATTTT. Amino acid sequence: CASSLELDVTDTQYF.

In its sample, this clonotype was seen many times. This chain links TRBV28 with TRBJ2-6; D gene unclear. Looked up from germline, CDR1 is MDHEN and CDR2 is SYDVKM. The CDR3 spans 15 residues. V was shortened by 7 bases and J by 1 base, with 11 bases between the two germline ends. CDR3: CASKDPSSGANVLTF. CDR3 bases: TGTGCCAGCAAAGACCCCTCTTCTGGGGCCAACGTCCTGACTTTC. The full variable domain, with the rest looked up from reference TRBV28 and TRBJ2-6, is DVKVTQSSRYLVKRTGEKVFLECVQDMDHENMFWYRQDPGLGLRLIYFSYDVKMKEKGDIPEGYSVSREKKERFSLILESASTNQTSMYLCASKDPSSGANVLTFGAGSRLTVL.

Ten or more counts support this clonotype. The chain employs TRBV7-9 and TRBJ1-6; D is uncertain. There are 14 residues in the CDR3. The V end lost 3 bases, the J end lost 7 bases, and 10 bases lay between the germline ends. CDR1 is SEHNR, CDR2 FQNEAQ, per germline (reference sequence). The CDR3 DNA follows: TGTGCCAGCAGCTTTCGCGAGAAAAATTCACCCCTCCACTTT. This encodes CASSFREKNSPLHF.

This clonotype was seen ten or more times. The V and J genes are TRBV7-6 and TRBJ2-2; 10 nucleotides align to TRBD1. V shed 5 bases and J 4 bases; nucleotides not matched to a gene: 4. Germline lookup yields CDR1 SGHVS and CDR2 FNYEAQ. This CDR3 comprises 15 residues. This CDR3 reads CASSGWTGGTGELFF. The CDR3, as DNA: TGTGCCAGCAGCGGGTGGACAGGGGGCACCGGGGAGCTGTTTTTT.